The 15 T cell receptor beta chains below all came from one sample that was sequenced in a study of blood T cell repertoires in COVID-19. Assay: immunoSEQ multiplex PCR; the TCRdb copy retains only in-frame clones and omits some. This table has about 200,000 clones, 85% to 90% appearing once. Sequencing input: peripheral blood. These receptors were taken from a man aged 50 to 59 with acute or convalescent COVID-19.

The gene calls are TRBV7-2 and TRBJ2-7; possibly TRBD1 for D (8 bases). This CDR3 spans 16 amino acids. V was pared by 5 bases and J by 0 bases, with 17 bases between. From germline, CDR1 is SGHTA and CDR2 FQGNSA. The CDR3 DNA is TGTGCCAGCAGCGGTATTACAGGGGGGGGCTCCTACGAGCAGTACTTC. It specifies CASSGITGGGSYEQYF.

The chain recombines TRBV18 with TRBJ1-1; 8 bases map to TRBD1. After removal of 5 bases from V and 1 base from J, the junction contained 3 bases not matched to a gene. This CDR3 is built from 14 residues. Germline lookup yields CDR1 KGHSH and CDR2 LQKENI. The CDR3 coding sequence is TGTGCCAGCTCAGGGGACAGGAGGAACACTGAAGCTTTCTTT. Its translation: CASSGDRRNTEAFF.

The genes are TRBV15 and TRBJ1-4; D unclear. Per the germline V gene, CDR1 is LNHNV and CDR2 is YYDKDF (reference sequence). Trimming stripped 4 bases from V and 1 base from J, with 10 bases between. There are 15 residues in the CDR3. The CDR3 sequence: CATSTKHETNEKLFF. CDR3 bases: TGTGCCACCAGCACCAAACACGAAACTAATGAAAAACTGTTTTTT.

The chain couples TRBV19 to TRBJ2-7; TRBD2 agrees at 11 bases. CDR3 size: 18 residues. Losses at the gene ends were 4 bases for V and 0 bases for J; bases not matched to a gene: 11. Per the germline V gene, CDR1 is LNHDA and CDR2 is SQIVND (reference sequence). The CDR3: CASSKRSGLAESSYEQYF. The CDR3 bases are TGTGCCAGTAGTAAAAGATCGGGACTAGCGGAGAGCTCCTACGAGCAGTACTTC.

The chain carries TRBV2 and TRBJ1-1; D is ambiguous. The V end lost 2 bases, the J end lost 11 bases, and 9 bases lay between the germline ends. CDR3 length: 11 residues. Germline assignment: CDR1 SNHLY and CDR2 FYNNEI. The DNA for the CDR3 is TGTGCCAGCAGTGAAAACTTCATTGCTTTCTTT. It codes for CASSENFIAFF.

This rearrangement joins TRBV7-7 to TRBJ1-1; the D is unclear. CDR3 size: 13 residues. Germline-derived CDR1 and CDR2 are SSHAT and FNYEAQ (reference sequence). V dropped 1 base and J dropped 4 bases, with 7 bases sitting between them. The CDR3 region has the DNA TGTGCCAGCAGCTTAGTAGAGGGCACTGAAGCTTTCTTT. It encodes CASSLVEGTEAFF.

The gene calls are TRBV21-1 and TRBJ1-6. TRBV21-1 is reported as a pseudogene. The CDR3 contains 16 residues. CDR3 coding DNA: TGTGCCAGCAGCAAAGTCGGGAGCTCCTATAATTCACCCCTCCACTTT. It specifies CASSKVGSSYNSPLHF.

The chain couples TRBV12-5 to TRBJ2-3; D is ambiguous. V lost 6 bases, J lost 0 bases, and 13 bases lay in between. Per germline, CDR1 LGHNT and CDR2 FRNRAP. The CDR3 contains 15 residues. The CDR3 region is CASGRIQYSTDTQYF. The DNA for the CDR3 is TGTGCTAGTGGCCGAATTCAGTATAGCACAGATACGCAGTATTTT.

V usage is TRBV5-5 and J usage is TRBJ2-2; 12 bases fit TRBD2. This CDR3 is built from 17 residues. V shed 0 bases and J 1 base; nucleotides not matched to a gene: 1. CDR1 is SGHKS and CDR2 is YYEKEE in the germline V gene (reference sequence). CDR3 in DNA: TGTGCCAGCAGCTTGGGGGGACTAGCGGGGAACACCGGGGAGCTGTTTTTT. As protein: CASSLGGLAGNTGELFF.

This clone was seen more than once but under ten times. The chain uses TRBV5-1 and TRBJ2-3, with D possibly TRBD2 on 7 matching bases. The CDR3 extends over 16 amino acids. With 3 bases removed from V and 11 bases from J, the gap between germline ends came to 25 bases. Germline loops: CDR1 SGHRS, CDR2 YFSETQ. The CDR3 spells CASSSRGAGASLMQYF. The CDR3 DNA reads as TGCGCCAGCAGCTCCCGAGGGGCGGGGGCCTCGCTCATGCAGTATTTT.

The CDR3 spells CASSSGPGGTNEKLFF. CDR3 bases: TGTGCCAGCAGCTCCGGTCCGGGAGGAACTAATGAAAAACTGTTTTTT. The chain couples TRBV5-4 to TRBJ1-4; no clear D. V lost 3 bases and J lost 1, with 13 bases in between. This CDR3 region has 16 residues. CDR1 and CDR2 (germline): SGHNT, YYREEE (reference sequence).

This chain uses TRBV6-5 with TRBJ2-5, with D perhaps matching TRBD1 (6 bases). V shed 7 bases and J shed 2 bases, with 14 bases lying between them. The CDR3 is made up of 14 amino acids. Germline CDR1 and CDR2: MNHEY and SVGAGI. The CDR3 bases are TGTGCCAGCACCCACCCGGGACAACAAGAGACCCAGTACTTC. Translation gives CASTHPGQQETQYF.

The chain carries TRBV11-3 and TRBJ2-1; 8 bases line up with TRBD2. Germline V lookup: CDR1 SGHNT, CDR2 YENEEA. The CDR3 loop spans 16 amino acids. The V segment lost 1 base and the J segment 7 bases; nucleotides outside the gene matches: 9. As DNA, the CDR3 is TGTGCCAGCAGCTTAGCCCGGGGGGGGGCTCGGAATGAGCAGTTCTTC. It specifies CASSLARGGARNEQFF.

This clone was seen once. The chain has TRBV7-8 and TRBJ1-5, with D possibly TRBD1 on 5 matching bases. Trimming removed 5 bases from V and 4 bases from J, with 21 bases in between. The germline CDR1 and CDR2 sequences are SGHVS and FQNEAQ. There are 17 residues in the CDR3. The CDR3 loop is CASSPRGDGGGNQPQHF. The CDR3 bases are TGTGCCAGCAGCCCCAGAGGGGACGGCGGGGGTAATCAGCCCCAGCATTTT.

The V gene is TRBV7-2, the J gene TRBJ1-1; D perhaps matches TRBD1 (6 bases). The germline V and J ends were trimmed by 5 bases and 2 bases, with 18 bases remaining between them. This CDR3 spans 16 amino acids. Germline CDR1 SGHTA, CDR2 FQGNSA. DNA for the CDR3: TGTGCCAGCAGCCTCCCGGGGGGGCCCAGTAACACTGAAGCTTTCTTT. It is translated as CASSLPGGPSNTEAFF.